This passage covers 16 T cell receptor beta chains from one sample sequenced in a study of T cell responses to AZD1222 COVID-19 vaccine. Clones were read by immunoSEQ multiplex PCR, and TCRdb kept only the in-frame ones, dropping some. The profile shows more than 140,000 clones, around 92% of them singletons. The sample was peripheral blood, taken on day 0 of AZD1222 vaccination. Receptors originate from an adult in good health.

The chain carries TRBV7-4 and TRBJ1-3, with 8 bases fitting TRBD1. The CDR3 loop spans 18 amino acids. In germline, CDR1 is SGHVT, CDR2 SQSDAQ. Germline trimming cut 1 base from V and 3 bases from J; bases unmatched to any gene: 11. CDR3 loop: CASSLDRMQGASGNTIYF. CDR3 bases: TGTGCCAGCAGCTTAGACAGGATGCAGGGGGCCAGTGGAAACACCATATATTTT.

V usage is TRBV6-1 and J usage is TRBJ1-3, with 8 bases fitting TRBD1. Germline V gene sequence: CDR1 MNHNS, CDR2 SASEGT. V lost 2 bases to trimming and J lost 2 bases; unmatched junction nucleotides: 5. This CDR3 has 16 amino acids. The CDR3 loop reads CASSEYPTGAGNTIYF. The CDR3 nucleotides are TGTGCCAGCAGTGAATACCCGACAGGGGCTGGAAACACCATATATTTT.

This clone came up a few times. This chain joins TRBV28 and TRBJ2-7; D is ambiguous. The CDR3 covers 12 residues. The ends were cut back, 7 bases at V and 0 bases at J, with 7 bases in the middle. CDR1 is MDHEN and CDR2 is SYDVKM in the germline V gene. This CDR3 reads CASTKDSYEQYF. The CDR3 DNA sequence: TGTGCCAGCACTAAGGACTCCTACGAGCAGTACTTC.

V and J are TRBV19 and TRBJ2-2; D gene unclear. V was trimmed by 7 bases and J by 2 bases, leaving 8 bases between them. Germline CDR1 reads LNHDA; CDR2 reads SQIVND (reference sequence). The CDR3 has 13 amino acids. CDR3 nucleotides: TGTGCCAGTATGGGCGCCAACACCGGGGAGCTGTTTTTT. Residues: CASMGANTGELFF.

This clone appeared a single time. J is TRBJ2-1 and V is TRBV7-3; 9 bases fit TRBD2. CDR1 SGHTA and CDR2 FQGTGA come from the germline V gene. V lost 2 bases, J lost 5 bases, and 10 bases stayed unmatched. The CDR3 spans 17 residues. The CDR3 loop reads CASSLVFAVAGDNEQFF. The DNA for the CDR3 is TGTGCCAGCAGCTTAGTGTTCGCGGTAGCGGGAGACAATGAGCAGTTCTTC.

The genes are TRBV2 and TRBJ1-5, with a possible D match to TRBD1 (5 bases). Germline V gene sequence: CDR1 SNHLY, CDR2 FYNNEI. The CDR3 is 12 residues long. V was pared by 5 bases and J by 13 bases, with 15 bases between. The CDR3 nucleotides read TGTGCCAGCAGTCGGGACTCCGAACAACAGCATTTT. Residues: CASSRDSEQQHF.

The chain joins TRBV3-1 (or the pseudogene TRBV3-2) to TRBJ1-1; possible D gene TRBD1, 5 bases. Germline V gene data show CDR1 as LGHDT and CDR2 as YNNKEL (reference sequence). This CDR3 has 12 amino acids. Trimming stripped 2 bases from V and 5 bases from J, with 6 bases between. The CDR3 spells CASSQSGTEAFF. Written as DNA, the CDR3 is TGTGCCAGCAGCCAATCAGGGACTGAAGCTTTCTTT.

The V gene is TRBV19, the J gene TRBJ1-1, with D maybe TRBD1 (6 bases). Trimming shortened V by 3 bases and J by 6 bases, and 14 bases separated the two germline ends. The length of the CDR3 is 14 residues. From germline, CDR1 is LNHDA and CDR2 SQIVND (reference sequence). CDR3 DNA sequence: TGTGCCAGTAGTATCAACAGGGTTGGCTCTGAAGCTTTCTTT. Protein: CASSINRVGSEAFF.

On this clone: An end of the junction differs from the germline gene, which may be a read error. The chain joins TRBV7-2 to TRBJ2-5; the D is unclear. The CDR3 consists of 12 residues. In germline, CDR1 is SGHTA, CDR2 FQGNSA. The CDR3 reads CASSPNQGTQYF. Written as DNA, the CDR3 is TGTGCCAGCAGCCCCAACCAAGGGACCCAGTACTTC.

The rearrangement joins TRBV27 to TRBJ2-7, with TRBD1 as a possible D gene (6 bases). The length of the CDR3 is 14 residues. Germline values: CDR1 MNHEY, CDR2 SMNVEV (reference sequence). The V and J ends lost 7 bases and 2 bases respectively, with 15 bases between them. The CDR3 region has the DNA TGTGCCAGCATGACCAGGGGACACCCCTACGAGCAGTACTTC. It translates to CASMTRGHPYEQYF.

This clone showed up just once. The chain links TRBV27 to TRBJ2-5; D may be TRBD1 (5 bases). CDR1 is MNHEY and CDR2 is SMNVEV in the germline V gene (reference sequence). The CDR3 sequence is 14 residues long. V was cut by 2 bases and J by 2 bases, with 9 bases left in between. The CDR3 sequence: CASSLRGRQETQYF. The CDR3 DNA sequence: TGTGCCAGCAGTTTAAGGGGAAGGCAAGAGACCCAGTACTTC.

The V gene is TRBV4-1, the J gene TRBJ1-2; 7 nucleotides agree with TRBD1. Trimming at V came to 4 bases and at J to 4 bases, leaving 6 bases not matched to a gene. The germline V gene has CDR1 MGHRA and CDR2 YSYEKL. This CDR3 contains 14 residues. The CDR3 nucleotides read TGCGCCAGCAGCCCAGACAGGGCTGGCTATGGCTACACCTTC. Its translation is CASSPDRAGYGYTF.

The chain carries TRBV14 and TRBJ2-3; D remains unclear. The length of the CDR3 is 14 residues. V dropped 4 bases and J dropped 4 bases, with 12 bases sitting between them. Germline lookup yields CDR1 SGHDN and CDR2 FVKESK. The CDR3 loop reads CASSLTTLADTQYF. CDR3 nucleotide sequence: TGTGCCAGCAGCCTGACGACCTTGGCAGATACGCAGTATTTT.

V and J are TRBV6-2 or TRBV6-3 and TRBJ1-5; TRBD1 agrees at 7 bases. CDR1 is MNHEY, CDR2 SVGEGT, per germline. V dropped 5 bases and J dropped 2; count of bases not matched to a gene: 12. The length of the CDR3 is 17 residues. The CDR3 protein is CASSRGTVGPGNQPQHF. The CDR3 region has the DNA TGTGCCAGCAGTAGAGGGACAGTGGGCCCTGGCAATCAGCCCCAGCATTTT.

The sample holds one count of this clone. The chain couples TRBV2 to TRBJ2-3; D not certain. The CDR3 covers 15 residues. Trimming took 2 bases from V and 2 from J, leaving 11 bases between them. Germline CDR1 and CDR2: SNHLY and FYNNEI. The CDR3 region is CASSERRALTDTQYF. Written as DNA, the CDR3 is TGTGCCAGCAGTGAACGACGAGCCCTCACAGATACGCAGTATTTT.

The chain carries TRBV30 and TRBJ1-2; TRBD1 aligns across 7 bases. The V segment lost 5 bases and the J segment 4 bases; nucleotides outside the gene matches: 4. Germline V CDR1 and CDR2: GTSNPN, SVGIG (reference sequence). The CDR3 sequence is 12 residues long. CDR3 loop: CAWGRDSYGYTF. CDR3 coding DNA: TGTGCCTGGGGGAGGGACAGCTATGGCTACACCTTC.